This T cell receptor beta chain was obtained from a study of shared clonotypes between healthy human individuals. Some clones are missing from TCRdb's copy, which holds only in-frame ones; the method was immunoSEQ multiplex PCR. Altogether some 2,100,000 clones are present, more than 85% being singletons, with the ten largest covering over 1.5%. Per the germline V gene, CDR1 is MDHEN and CDR2 is SYDVKM. The V gene end was trimmed by 3 bases and the J gene end by 1 base; junction bases not matched to a gene: 6. CDR3 size: 15 residues. Naive CD8 cells comprised CD45RO-negative, CCR7-positively selected cells, excluding terminally differentiated effector memory CD45RA+ cells. Donors comprised only Caucasian adults living in Nashville, Tennessee.

This TCR derives from a man aged 18 to 30 in good health. Some clones in this sample may be carry-over from other donors' samples. Sequenced material: naive CD8+ T cells from PBMCs. The chain couples TRBV28 to TRBJ2-7; 7 positions match TRBD1. The chain's CDR3 is CASSFTTGFSYEQYF. The DNA of the CDR3 is TGTGCCAGCAGTTTCACGACAGGGTTTTCCTACGAGCAGTACTTC.